This entry describes one T cell receptor (beta chain). The target antigen is unknown. The sample originates from a study of CD8+ T cells in alopecia areata. This CDR3 region has 13 residues. The germline V and J ends were trimmed by 7 bases and 8 bases, with 14 bases remaining between them. Germline V gene data show CDR1 as SNHLY and CDR2 as FYNNEI. The study, taken as a whole, reports: Because one nonresponder was included, the link of baseline CD8+ expansion to response is considered uncertain.

Regarding treatment: oral pan-JAK inhibitor, 5-10 mg twice daily. Investigators isolated RNA and reverse transcribed it into cDNA to act as the sequencing template. Some clones are missing from TCRdb's copy, which holds only in-frame ones; the method was immunoSEQ multiplex PCR. Of about 160,000 clones detected, about 71% appear once; the ten largest clones hold approximately 0.9%. The TCR comes from a human donor with alopecia areata. This chain joins TRBV2 and TRBJ1-4; D call uncertain. The input for sequencing was CD4+ T cells sorted from blood, taken at week 4, from a patient treated with tofacitinib. In DNA form, the CDR3 reads TGTGCCAGCAACGGCCAACCGGGCGAAAAACTGTTTTTT. Translated: CASNGQPGEKLFF.